This T cell receptor beta chain originates from a study of T cells in Graves' hyperthyroidism and ophthalmopathy. The V and J ends lost 3 bases and 4 bases respectively, with 9 bases between them. The CDR3 is made up of 13 amino acids. RNA transcripts were the template for amplifying TCR beta CDR3 regions. During a first-round RT-PCR of the TCR CDR3, the HTBI primer set was used. TCRdb fed the multiplex PCR reads into MiXCR, producing one record per CDR3 protein. The data hold about 840,000 distinct CDR3 sequences, with over 35% observed a single time. Newly diagnosed hyperthyroidism, duration under 2 months, in patients aged 18 to 65. Exclusion followed for patients with uncontrolled infection, other autoimmune disease, pregnancy or lactation.

The chain carries TRBV12-3 or TRBV12-4 and TRBJ1-2; D may be TRBD1 (6 bases). The clonotype comes from a man between 18 and 35 years old with Graves' hyperthyroidism. The specimen sequenced was blood. CDR3: CASSFRGFYGYTF. The CDR3, as DNA: TGTGCCAGCAGTTTCAGGGGATTCTATGGCTACACCTTC.